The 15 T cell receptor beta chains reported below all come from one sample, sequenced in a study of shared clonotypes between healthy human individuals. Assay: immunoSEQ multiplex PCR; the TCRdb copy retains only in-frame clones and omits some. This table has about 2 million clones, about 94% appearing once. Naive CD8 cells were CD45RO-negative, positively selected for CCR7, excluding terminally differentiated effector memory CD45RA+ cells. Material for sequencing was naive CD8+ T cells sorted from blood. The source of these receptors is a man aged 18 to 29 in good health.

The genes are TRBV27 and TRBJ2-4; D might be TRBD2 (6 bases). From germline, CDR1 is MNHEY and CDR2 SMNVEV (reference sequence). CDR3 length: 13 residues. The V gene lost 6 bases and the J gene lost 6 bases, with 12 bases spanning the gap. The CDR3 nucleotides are TGTGCCAGCAGCAAACGGAGGGGAAACATTCAGTACTTC. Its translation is CASSKRRGNIQYF.

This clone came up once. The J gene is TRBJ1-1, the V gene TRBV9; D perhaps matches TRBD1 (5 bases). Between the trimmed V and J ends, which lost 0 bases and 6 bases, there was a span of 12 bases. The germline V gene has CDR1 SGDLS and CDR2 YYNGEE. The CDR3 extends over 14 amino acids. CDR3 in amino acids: CASSVGGRDPEAFF. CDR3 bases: TGTGCCAGCAGCGTAGGTGGCAGGGACCCTGAAGCTTTCTTT.

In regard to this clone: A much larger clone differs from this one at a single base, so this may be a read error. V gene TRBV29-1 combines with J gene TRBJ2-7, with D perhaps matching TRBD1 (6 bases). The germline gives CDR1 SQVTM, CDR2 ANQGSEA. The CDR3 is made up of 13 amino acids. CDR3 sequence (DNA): TGCATCGTCGGACAGAAAAGCTCCTACGAGCAGTACTTC. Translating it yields CIVGQKSSYEQYF.

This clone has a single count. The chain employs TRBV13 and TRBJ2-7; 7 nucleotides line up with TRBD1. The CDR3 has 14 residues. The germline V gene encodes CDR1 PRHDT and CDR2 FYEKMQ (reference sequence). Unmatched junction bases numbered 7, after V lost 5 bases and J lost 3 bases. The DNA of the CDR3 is TGTGCCAGCAGCGGCCGGGACAGACTCTACGAGCAGTACTTC. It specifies CASSGRDRLYEQYF.

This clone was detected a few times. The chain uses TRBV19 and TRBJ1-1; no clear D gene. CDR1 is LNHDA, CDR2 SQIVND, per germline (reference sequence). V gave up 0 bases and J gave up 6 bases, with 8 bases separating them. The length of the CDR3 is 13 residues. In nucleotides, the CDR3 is TGTGCCAGTAGTATAGATGACAAGGCTGAAGCTTTCTTT. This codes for CASSIDDKAEAFF.

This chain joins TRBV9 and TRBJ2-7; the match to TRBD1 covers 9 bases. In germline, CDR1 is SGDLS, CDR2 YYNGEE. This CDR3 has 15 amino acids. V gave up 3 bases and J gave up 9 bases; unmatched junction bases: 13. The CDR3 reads CASSGGPGQGKGQYF. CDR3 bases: TGTGCCAGCAGCGGGGGACCGGGACAGGGTAAAGGGCAGTACTTC.

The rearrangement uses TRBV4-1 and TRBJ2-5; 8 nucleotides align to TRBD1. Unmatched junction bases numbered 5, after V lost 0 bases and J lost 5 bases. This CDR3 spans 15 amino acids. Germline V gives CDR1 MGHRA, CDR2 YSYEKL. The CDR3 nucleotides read TGCGCCAGCAGCCAAGAGGCAGGGGGCTGGGAGACCCAGTACTTC. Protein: CASSQEAGGWETQYF.

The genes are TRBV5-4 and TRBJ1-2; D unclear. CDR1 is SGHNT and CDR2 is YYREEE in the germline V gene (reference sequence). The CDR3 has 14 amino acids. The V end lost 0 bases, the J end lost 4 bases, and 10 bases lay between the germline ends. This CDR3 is CASSLADRGYGYTF. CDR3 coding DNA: TGTGCCAGCAGCTTGGCGGATCGGGGCTATGGCTACACCTTC. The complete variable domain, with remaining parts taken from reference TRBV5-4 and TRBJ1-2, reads ETGVTQSPTHLIKTRGQQVTLRCSSQSGHNTVSWYQQALGQGPQFIFQYYREEENGRGNFPPRFSGLQFPNYSSELNVNALELDDSALYLCASSLADRGYGYTFGSGTRLTVV.

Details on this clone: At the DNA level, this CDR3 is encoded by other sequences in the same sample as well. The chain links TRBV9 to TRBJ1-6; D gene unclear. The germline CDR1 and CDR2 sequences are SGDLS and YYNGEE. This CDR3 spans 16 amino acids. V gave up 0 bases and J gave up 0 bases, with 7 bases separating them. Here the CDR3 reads CASSVGVSSYNSPLHF. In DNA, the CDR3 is TGTGCCAGCAGCGTAGGGGTCAGCTCCTATAATTCACCCCTCCACTTT.

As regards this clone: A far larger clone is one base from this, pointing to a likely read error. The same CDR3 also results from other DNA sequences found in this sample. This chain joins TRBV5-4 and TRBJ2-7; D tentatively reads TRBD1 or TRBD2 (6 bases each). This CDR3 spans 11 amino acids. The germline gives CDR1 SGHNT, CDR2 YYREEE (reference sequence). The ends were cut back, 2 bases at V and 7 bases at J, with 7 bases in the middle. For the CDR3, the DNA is TGTGCCAGCAGCTTAGGGGGGGAGCAGTACTTC. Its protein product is CASSLGGEQYF.

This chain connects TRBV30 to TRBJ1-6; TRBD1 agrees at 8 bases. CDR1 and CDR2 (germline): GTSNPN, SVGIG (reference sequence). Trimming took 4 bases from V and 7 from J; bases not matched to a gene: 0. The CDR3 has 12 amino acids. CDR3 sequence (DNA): TGTGCCTGGACAGGGGGCAATTCACCCCTCCACTTT. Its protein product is CAWTGGNSPLHF.

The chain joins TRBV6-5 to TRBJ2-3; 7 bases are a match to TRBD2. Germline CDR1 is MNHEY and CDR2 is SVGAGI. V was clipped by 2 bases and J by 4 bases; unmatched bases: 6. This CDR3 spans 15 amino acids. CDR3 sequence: CASSYAGVFADTQYF. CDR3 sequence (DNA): TGTGCCAGCAGTTACGCGGGAGTCTTCGCAGATACGCAGTATTTT.

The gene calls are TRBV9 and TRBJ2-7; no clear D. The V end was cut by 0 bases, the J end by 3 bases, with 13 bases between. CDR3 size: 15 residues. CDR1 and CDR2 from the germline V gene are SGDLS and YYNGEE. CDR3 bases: TGTGCCAGCAGCGTAGGGGCAGGAGTAATCTACGAGCAGTACTTC. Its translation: CASSVGAGVIYEQYF.

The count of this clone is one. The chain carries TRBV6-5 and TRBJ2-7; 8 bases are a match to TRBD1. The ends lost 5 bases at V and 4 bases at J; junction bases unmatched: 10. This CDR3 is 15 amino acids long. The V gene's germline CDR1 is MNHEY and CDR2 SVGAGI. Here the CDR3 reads CASSLSWGQDYEQYF. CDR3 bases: TGTGCCAGCAGTCTGAGCTGGGGACAGGATTACGAGCAGTACTTC.

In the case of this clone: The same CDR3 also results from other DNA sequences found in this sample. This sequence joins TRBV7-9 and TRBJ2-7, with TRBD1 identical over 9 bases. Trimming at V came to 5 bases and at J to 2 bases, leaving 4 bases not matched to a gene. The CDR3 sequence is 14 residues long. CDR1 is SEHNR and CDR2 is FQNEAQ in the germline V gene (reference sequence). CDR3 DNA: TGTGCCAGCAGCCCAGGGACAGGGACCTACGAGCAGTACTTC. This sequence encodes CASSPGTGTYEQYF.